Presented here are 10 T cell receptor beta chains from one specimen sequenced in a study of cytomegalovirus exposure and HLA in healthy donors. PCR employed 60 Vbeta and 13 Jbeta primers. Sequenced by immunoSEQ multiplex PCR; TCRdb stores in-frame clones only, minus some. The sample lists about 100,000 clones; around three quarters were seen once. The specimen was PBMCs. The receptors were gathered from a female donor in good health and CMV-seropositive.

This clone has more than one count but fewer than ten. V usage is TRBV19 and J usage is TRBJ1-6; 7 bases map to TRBD1. Germline V gives CDR1 LNHDA, CDR2 SQIVND (reference sequence). V trimming: 7 bases; J trimming: 6 bases; junction bases outside the gene matches: 6. The CDR3 length is 14 residues. The CDR3 sequence: CASKGEGANSPLHF. CDR3 coding DNA: TGTGCCAGTAAGGGAGAGGGGGCTAATTCACCCCTCCACTTT.

This rearrangement joins TRBV28 to TRBJ1-2; a possible D gene is TRBD1 (5 bases). Germline-derived CDR1 and CDR2 are MDHEN and SYDVKM. The CDR3 length is 14 residues. V was clipped by 1 base and J by 5 bases, with 11 bases between them. CDR3 sequence reads: CASSLSAGRYGYTF. CDR3 nucleotides: TGTGCCAGCAGTTTATCAGCAGGGAGGTATGGCTACACCTTC.

The chain joins TRBV20-1 to TRBJ2-1; TRBD1 matches 7 bases. Germline V gives CDR1 DFQATT, CDR2 SNEGSKA (reference sequence). J was trimmed by 13 bases and V by 3 bases; bases with no gene match: 6. The CDR3 runs 11 residues. The CDR3 DNA is TGCAGTGCTAGTCCCACAGGGGACCAGTTCTTC. Translation: CSASPTGDQFF.

The chain couples TRBV5-4 to TRBJ2-5; 10 bases line up with TRBD2. Per germline, CDR1 SGHNT and CDR2 YYREEE (reference sequence). With V trimmed by 0 bases and J by 4 bases, 6 bases remained unmatched. The CDR3 loop spans 16 amino acids. The CDR3 bases are TGTGCCAGCAGCTTGGCTCTAGCGGGGGCTGGAGAGACCCAGTACTTC. Its protein is CASSLALAGAGETQYF.

The chain combines TRBV7-2 with TRBJ2-5; D is unclear. Trimming cost V 3 bases and J 2 bases, with 7 bases left between them. The CDR3 is 13 residues long. Germline assignment: CDR1 SGHTA and CDR2 FQGNSA. CDR3 nucleotide sequence: TGTGCCAGCAGCTTGACTTGGCAAGAGACCCAGTACTTC. Translation gives CASSLTWQETQYF.

V is TRBV5-6 and J is TRBJ2-2; 14 nucleotides line up with TRBD2. The CDR3 totals 17 residues. Germline-derived CDR1 and CDR2 are SGHDT and YYEEEE. V was clipped by 3 bases and J by 5 bases; unmatched bases: 6. The CDR3 DNA is TGTGCCAGCAGCTCCCGACTAGCGGGGGGGCCGACCGGGGAGCTGTTTTTT. It yields the protein CASSSRLAGGPTGELFF.

The chain combines TRBV10-3 with TRBJ1-2; D unresolved. V was shortened by 4 bases and J by 2 bases, with 8 bases between the two germline ends. Germline values: CDR1 ENHRY, CDR2 SYGVKD. This CDR3 spans 13 amino acids. Here the CDR3 DNA reads TGTGCCATCAGTGCGGGGAGGAACTATGGCTACACCTTC. This sequence encodes CAISAGRNYGYTF.

V gene TRBV9 combines with J gene TRBJ2-2, with 7 bases aligning to TRBD1. The CDR3 sequence is 14 residues long. Per the germline V gene, CDR1 is SGDLS and CDR2 is YYNGEE. J was trimmed by 3 bases and V by 3 bases; bases with no gene match: 2. The CDR3 DNA is TGTGCCAGCAGCGCGACAGGGCACACCGGGGAGCTGTTTTTT. Encoded protein: CASSATGHTGELFF.

The V and J genes are TRBV15 and TRBJ2-7; tentatively, D is TRBD1 (6 bases). This CDR3 is built from 13 residues. CDR1 is LNHNV, CDR2 YYDKDF, per germline (reference sequence). Trimming took 3 bases from V and 3 from J, leaving 9 bases between them. The CDR3, as DNA: TGTGCCACCAGCAGGGACAGAATCTACGAGCAGTACTTC. As protein: CATSRDRIYEQYF.

The chain carries TRBV7-9 and TRBJ2-3; a weak D match, TRBD2 (5 bases). This CDR3 has 15 amino acids. Germline V gene sequence: CDR1 SEHNR, CDR2 FQNEAQ (reference sequence). V was trimmed by 5 bases and J by 7 bases, leaving 19 bases between them. CDR3 in amino acids: CASSPRVGGRNTQYF. In nucleotides, the CDR3 is TGTGCCAGCAGCCCGCGGGTAGGCGGTCGAAATACGCAGTATTTT.